The next 3 T cell receptor beta chains were all read from a single sample in a study of T cell responses to AZD1222 COVID-19 vaccine. Assay: immunoSEQ multiplex PCR; the TCRdb copy retains only in-frame clones and omits some. The sample contains 65,000 to 90,000 clones, approximately 90% of which appear only once. Here the sequenced sample was peripheral blood, taken on day 0 of AZD1222 vaccination. These receptors originate from an adult in good health.

CDR3 sequence (DNA): TGTGCCAGTAGTATCGCCACAGGGGCCTACACCTTC. Its translation: CASSIATGAYTF. The J gene is TRBJ1-2, the V gene TRBV19; 7 bases align to TRBD1. The CDR3 has 12 amino acids. Germline CDR1 LNHDA, CDR2 SQIVND (reference sequence). V lost 3 bases, J lost 10 bases, and 5 bases stayed unmatched.

This chain links TRBV6-5 with TRBJ1-5; a possible D gene is TRBD1 (5 bases). The CDR3 consists of 12 residues. The V end was cut by 8 bases, the J end by 4 bases, with 9 bases between. Germline CDR1 and CDR2: MNHEY and SVGAGI. CDR3: CASAGVNQPQHF. The CDR3 bases are TGTGCCAGCGCGGGGGTAAATCAGCCCCAGCATTTT.

V usage is TRBV5-1 and J usage is TRBJ2-7, with 8 bases lining up with TRBD1. Germline assignment: CDR1 SGHRS and CDR2 YFSETQ. Unmatched junction bases numbered 9, after V lost 4 bases and J lost 6 bases. This CDR3 is 14 amino acids long. The CDR3 coding sequence is TGCGCCAGCAGCACCAGGACAGGGTGGTCCGAGCAGTACTTC. This translates into CASSTRTGWSEQYF.